These T cell receptor beta chains were read from a single sample in a study of CD8 T cells in Susac syndrome. TCRdb re-derived calls from the immunoSEQ multiplex PCR reads in MiXCR, one entry per CDR3 protein. The data show about 440,000 distinct CDR3 sequences, more than 70% seen once. Specimen: CD8+ T cells from PBMCs. All receptors come from a human donor with multiple sclerosis. The conserved cysteine and the conserved F or W are not part of the CDR3 here. The D gene is left open where the match is weak. A clone size is listed for some rows: how often the clone was seen (once, few, many), or a class if it is expanded.

D | size | V | CDR3
TRBD2 | NA | TRBV3-1 | ASSQEIRGGRRETQY
TRBD2 | NA | TRBV24-1 | ATSDSGTSGIWNEQF
TRBD1 | NA | TRBV10-2 | ASMGSDRGSYEQY
NA | NA | TRBV4-1 | ASSQGNNEQF
NA | NA | TRBV12-3/TRBV12-4 | ASGGRAPYNEQF
TRBD1 | few | TRBV5-1 | ASSDGQGNTEAF
TRBD1 | NA | TRBV27 | ASSFPGQGERF
NA | NA | TRBV12-3/TRBV12-4 | ASSLTGWGYT
NA | NA | TRBV2 | ASSEALPGFHEQY
NA | NA | TRBV4-2 | ASSQVEARANTGELF
TRBD1 | NA | TRBV11-2 | ASSSGGQNSYEQY
NA | NA | TRBV3-1 | ASSQENRAGTQY
NA | NA | TRBV5-1 | ASSLGVAIDHEQF
TRBD1 | NA | TRBV25-1 | ASSERTGVPFIGYT
TRBD1 | NA | TRBV2 | ASRAPGQGYEQY
NA | NA | TRBV24-1 | ATSDLAGHSGNTIY
NA | once | TRBV6-7 | ASSYLGSGDIQY
NA | NA | TRBV30 | AWSVGPSGSEQF
NA | NA | TRBV28 | ASSLVAGFSYEQY
NA | NA | TRBV19 | ASSIDSAGTNTGELF
NA | NA | TRBV29-1 | SARQDLNTEAF
NA | once | TRBV20-1 | SARVGMDRGPYGYT
TRBD1 | NA | TRBV2 | ASSDERAGGLTDTQY
TRBD2 | NA | TRBV7-6 | ASSPMGGQVDEQF
NA | NA | TRBV5-4 | ASSVGDPRTQY
TRBD1 | NA | TRBV5-1 | ASSHLEAGGWRNTEAF
NA | NA | TRBV21-1 | ASSKSLAKNIQY
NA | NA | TRBV18 | ASSPYGGAINEQY
NA | NA | TRBV20-1 | SARDKRGSYEQY
NA | NA | TRBV4-1 | ASSPEAGRINTEAF
NA | once | TRBV27 | ASRTGSNFPYEQY
NA | NA | TRBV6-4 | ASSEQGSPPDTQY